This entry lists 10 T cell receptor beta chains sequenced from one sample in a study of low-dose radiotherapy and immunotherapy resistance in tumors. Covering alpha and beta chains, TRAV- and TRBV-specific primers were used for the first-strand cDNA. The TCRs were subjected to amplification over roughly 20 PCR cycles employing a constant-region primer in conjunction with a V-primer adapter. TCRdb reprocessed the reads with MiXCR, giving one entry per CDR3 protein. The sample holds 100,000 or so distinct CDR3 sequences, roughly 20% seen once. Time point meaning: after trial treatment. The sample's treatment: LDRT plus nivolumab, ipilimumab, low-dose cyclophosphamide and aspirin (RACIN trial). Sequenced here: PBMCs, sampled after low-dose radiotherapy plus immunotherapy. These receptors were taken from a male donor with prostate cancer.

This clonotype occurred many times. This chain connects TRBV20-1 to TRBJ1-2, with D unclear. This CDR3 has 11 amino acids. V lost 7 bases and J 2 bases, leaving 8 bases between the germline ends. Germline assignment: CDR1 DFQATT and CDR2 SNEGSKA (reference sequence). Here the CDR3 DNA reads TGCAGTGGTGGAGAGAACTATGGCTACACCTTC. Protein sequence: CSGGENYGYTF.

To note about this clonotype: A far larger clone is one nucleotide away, so this likely arose from a read error. V usage is TRBV10-3 and J usage is TRBJ2-7; D is possibly TRBD1 or TRBD2 (6 bases each). The CDR3 consists of 14 residues. Germline values: CDR1 ENHRY, CDR2 SYGVKD. The germline V and J ends were trimmed by 3 bases and 3 bases, with 12 bases remaining between them. CDR3 sequence: CAISEQGGRYEQYF. The DNA for the CDR3 is TGTGCCATCAGTGAACAGGGAGGCCGCTACGAGCAGTACTTC.

The sample holds many counts of this clonotype. The V and J genes are TRBV6-6 and TRBJ2-7; 7 bases are shared with TRBD1. Per the germline V gene, CDR1 is MNHNY and CDR2 is SVGAGI (reference sequence). Trimming took 1 base from V and 2 from J; bases not matched to a gene: 5. The CDR3 length is 15 residues. The chain's CDR3 is CASSYYRTGAYEQYF. The CDR3 nucleotides read TGTGCCAGCAGTTACTATAGGACAGGAGCCTACGAGCAGTACTTC.

This clonotype has a count of ten or more. The chain links TRBV2 to TRBJ2-7; 9 bases are shared with TRBD1. The CDR3 has 16 amino acids. The V segment lost 7 bases and the J segment 4 bases; nucleotides outside the gene matches: 14. The germline V gene has CDR1 SNHLY and CDR2 FYNNEI. This CDR3 reads CASTFDGTGKRYEQYF. The CDR3 DNA is TGTGCCAGCACGTTCGATGGGACAGGGAAGAGATACGAGCAGTACTTC.

This clonotype was found many times. This chain joins TRBV12-3 or TRBV12-4 and TRBJ1-5; D unclear. The ends were cut back, 7 bases at V and 3 bases at J, with 25 bases in the middle. The CDR3 contains 18 residues. The CDR3 protein is CASTLILGSGRPNQPQHF. DNA of the CDR3: TGTGCCAGCACCCTGATTCTTGGCTCAGGAAGGCCCAATCAGCCCCAGCATTTT.

The V and J genes are TRBV30 and TRBJ1-5; no definite D call. The CDR3 is made up of 14 amino acids. V dropped 0 bases and J dropped 4 bases, with 10 bases sitting between them. Per the germline V gene, CDR1 is GTSNPN and CDR2 is SVGIG (reference sequence). CDR3 in amino acids: CAWSVGRRNQPQHF. The CDR3 DNA reads as TGTGCCTGGAGTGTCGGCAGGCGGAATCAGCCCCAGCATTTT. The full variable domain, rest sourced from reference TRBV30 and TRBJ1-5, is SQTIHQWPATLVQPVGSPLSLECTVEGTSNPNLYWYRQAAGRGLQLLFYSVGIGQISSEVPQNLSASRPQDRQFILSSKKLLLSDSGFYLCAWSVGRRNQPQHFGDGTRLSIL.

This clonotype was detected ten times or more. The rearrangement links TRBV7-2 to TRBJ2-6; D is perhaps TRBD1 (6 bases). The CDR3 is 15 residues long. V was cut by 4 bases and J by 3 bases, with 10 bases left in between. Per germline, CDR1 SGHTA and CDR2 FQGNSA. The CDR3 coding sequence is TGTGCCAGCAGCTCCGGACAGTTTGGGGCCAACGTCCTGACTTTC. This encodes CASSSGQFGANVLTF. Full variable domain (outside the CDR3, taken from reference TRBV7-2 and TRBJ2-6): GAGVSQSPSNKVTEKGKDVELRCDPISGHTALYWYRQSLGQGLEFLIYFQGNSAPDKSGLPSDRFSAERTGGSVSTLTIQRTQQEDSAVYLCASSSGQFGANVLTFGAGSRLTVL.

This clonotype showed up many times. The J gene is TRBJ2-3, the V gene TRBV6-6; TRBD2 agrees at 11 bases. The CDR3 loop spans 17 amino acids. Germline V gene sequence: CDR1 MNHNY, CDR2 SVGAGI (reference sequence). Trimming cost V 7 bases and J 5 bases; bases outside gene matches: 14. The CDR3 sequence is CASTTPQTSGALDTQYF. CDR3 bases: TGTGCCAGCACCACACCTCAGACTAGCGGGGCTTTAGATACGCAGTATTTT.

This clonotype has more than one count but fewer than ten. The V gene is TRBV12-3 or TRBV12-4, the J gene TRBJ2-6; no reliable D call. This CDR3 region has 14 residues. Trimming removed 1 base from V and 2 bases from J, with 3 bases in between. CDR3 amino acids: CASSLGAGANVLTF. CDR3 coding DNA: TGTGCCAGCAGTTTAGGGGCTGGGGCCAACGTCCTGACTTTC.

At least ten counts were recorded for this clonotype. This chain connects TRBV4-1 to TRBJ1-3; D is ambiguous. Trimming removed 3 bases at V and 7 bases at J, with 16 bases between. The CDR3 totals 15 residues. Germline V gene sequence: CDR1 MGHRA, CDR2 YSYEKL. The CDR3 nucleotides are TGCGCCAGCAGCCAGGTTGATCTGGGATCCAACACCATATATTTT. Translating it yields CASSQVDLGSNTIYF.